Below, one T cell receptor beta chain is given with its context. The antigen this receptor binds is unknown. No per-base quality is available; no much larger clone lies one base away. Preparation of the library involved the immunoSEQ multiplex PCR assay. The multiplex PCR relied on a mix of 60 forward primers for TCR Vbeta segments and 13 reverse primers for TCR Jbeta segments. The CDR3 region of rearranged TCR beta genes was amplified from genomic DNA with a multiplex PCR assay. The Illumina HiSeq System was used to sequence the amplified TCR beta libraries as 87-base-pair reads. On the study's bioinformatics: A later analysis counted 75 million to 100 million unique TCR beta chains across the 600 to 850 repertoires, and some 11 million of these chains were shared by at least two donors. A nearest-neighbor algorithm error-corrected the raw reads and collapsed the reads into unique sequences, merging closely related sequences to remove PCR and sequencing errors. V, D and J gene segments were assigned by aligning CDR3 sequences to IMGT reference sequences. For a sequence to be retained, at least a six-nucleotide match to both a V gene segment and a J gene segment was required. A rearrangement was called productive if the CDR3 had no stop codons and remained in frame with V and J, and every other rearrangement was called non-productive. CDR3 was defined by IMGT convention, running from the second conserved V-encoded cysteine to the conserved J-encoded phenylalanine. In an earlier analysis of more than 550 of the donors, sequences lacking an unambiguous match to a single V gene segment were excluded. An earlier analysis of fewer than 750 of the donors called V segments functional above 56.7% productive rearrangements and segregating when the between-donor standard deviation exceeded 5%. A statistical classification framework was built to diagnose cytomegalovirus status from the catalog of TCR beta chain sequences. V and J gene assignment, in a later analysis, came from comparing TCR nucleotide sequences with IMGT/GENE-DB human TR gene sequences. In a later analysis, CDR3 sequences and most-parsimonious VDJ recombination scenarios were assigned using the TCRdist pipeline. In a later analysis, each TCR beta chain was defined by its CDR3 amino acid sequence together with its V-gene family, and reads lacking a unique V-gene family were excluded. A later analysis removed several hundred highly shared, low-generation-probability nucleotide sequences to deal with suspected cross-contamination and a sequencing artifact. In a later analysis, a clonal expansion index for each public chain was calculated from normalized within-repertoire ranks of inferred template counts. Generation probabilities in a later analysis came from a VDJ recombination model fitted to out-of-frame rearrangements, and those results were checked against IGoR. In a later analysis, TCR-TCR, TCR-HLA and TCR-CMV co-occurrence was scored with hypergeometric tests, and a repertoire-size bias correction was applied to TCR pairs. In a later analysis, false discovery rates were estimated by permuting HLA or CMV assignments 20 times. In a later analysis, co-occurring TCRs were grouped using DBSCAN, and TCRdist sequence similarity was added for clustering within HLA-allele-positive subsets. Repertoires with fewer than 30,000 or more than 120,000 public chains were left out of co-occurrence clustering, as were five repertoires with anomalous nucleotide sharing. Here the immuneACCESS table is served through TCRdb, limited to in-frame sequences with V and J called. Missing clones are a known gap in these copies; in checked studies unresolved V genes cover under half, and the rest lacks a known reason. That table gives V, J and clone size, and the DNA gave D and trimming. The sample yields some 180,000 clones; roughly 79% were counted once. The ten largest account for about 1.9% of the sample.

The cohort was made up of approximately 670 healthy bone marrow donors. Cohort members were all nominally healthy when sampled, although unrecorded immune exposures were likely present. The donor tested CMV seronegative and was one of the 352 seronegative cohort members. Each donor provided a peripheral blood sample, and peripheral blood mononuclear cells were used for TCR beta sequencing. The Qiagen DNeasy Blood Extraction Kit was used to extract genomic DNA from the blood cell samples. V is cut by 5 bases and J by 7 bases, and the space between the germline ends is 14 bases. The CDR3 has 12 amino acids, counting the end cysteine and phenylalanine. Only the CDR3 DNA stays, 36 bases, in frame from base 1. CDR1 SQVTM and CDR2 ANQGSEA were looked up in the germline V gene. The data were obtained in a study of cytomegalovirus exposure and HLA in healthy donors (dated by TCRdb to about 2017). General notes on the study: In an earlier analysis of around 540 of the donors, approximately 260 Gb of sequence data and 90 million to 120 million unique TCR beta sequences from approximately 180 million T cells were reported. High-throughput TCR immunosequencing, statistical association of individual TCRs with disease status, and machine learning were combined to predict cytomegalovirus infection status. To study patterns of TCR occurrence, a later analysis re-analyzed previously published TCR beta repertoires from 600 to 750 donors and added high-resolution HLA genotyping. The study was designed to test whether signatures of past pathogen exposure could be identified by cataloging public T cell receptors. Donor age, sex, ethnicity and CMV serostatus were collected together with the repertoire data. In the later analysis, no new phenotypic data were used to find candidate immune exposures; instead, reliance was placed on TCR beta sequences and their occurrence across donors. An early release that covered some 640 HLA-typed donors contained approximately 300 gigabases of sequencing data and 85 million to 100 million unique TCR sequences. Because of strong linkage in the cohort, five DR-DQ haplotypes were treated as single units for association and clustering. Both class I and class II loci were covered by HLA typing, at four-digit resolution. An earlier analysis of about 600 of the donors used high-throughput TCR beta sequencing to judge whether each TCR beta V gene segment behaved as functional or pseudogenic. Across around 400 genotyped donors of the cohort, an average of about 240,000 unique TCR beta nucleotide sequences per donor were sequenced, and roughly 20% of those sequences were non-productive. Along with the approximately 650-subject first cohort, a separate validation cohort of over a hundred different subjects was used. Among the 398 genotyped donors, around 79% belonged to the genetic ancestry cluster associated with self-reported Caucasian donors. The study used immunosequencing to profile the T cell repertoires of several hundred subjects and linked those repertoires to cytomegalovirus serostatus. Every discovery cohort repertoire had been produced on one sequencing platform. In a later genetic analysis, genome-wide SNP genotypes for about three fifths of the 666 donors were used, and that subset was treated as a discovery cohort. Typing coverage varied by locus: roughly 629-630 donors for A, B, C, DRB1 and DQB1; more than 500 for DQA1; around 610 for DPA1; more than 450 for DPB1.

Results and caveats for the whole study, not just this receptor: In a later analysis, 15,000 to 20,000 TCR beta sequences were associated with specific HLA alleles at a false discovery rate of 0.05. A group of highly shared sequence variants was considered likely to be a technical artifact of the sequencing pipeline. According to a later genetic analysis, donors in an Asian-associated ancestry cluster had fewer N-insertions in productive TCRs than the roughly 670-donor mean. The authors suggested that the approach could potentially be extended to other disease states and immunological phenotypes. Compared with equally common non-associated chains, HLA-associated TCR beta chains in a later analysis were more clonally expanded and had lower generation probabilities. Because some donors lacked HLA typing at each locus, the association tests relied only on the typed subset. Cytomegalovirus status was reported to be diagnosed by the classifier with high specificity and sensitivity in both the original and validation cohorts. A further reported finding was that TCR beta sequences accurately predicted the HLA-A and HLA-B alleles for most subjects in the first cohort. A later analysis reported that several top co-occurrence clusters appeared linked to parvovirus B19, influenza, CMV and Epstein-Barr virus. The study gave a list of roughly 150 TCR beta chains associated with cytomegalovirus. Linkage disequilibrium might explain the correlated functional status among segregating V segments, but an unknown experimental factor could not be ruled out. Roughly uniform sequencing depth across donors was assumed in presence/absence analyses, although this assumption may not hold. A later genetic analysis associated a missense DCLRE1C variant with V-gene and J-gene trimming of TCR beta chains, and an independent cohort replicated the association. In this cohort, only TCR beta chains were sequenced, and detectable features were limited by the absence of alpha or paired-chain data. According to a later analysis, TCR association rates differed among HLA loci, with DRB1 alleles showing the most associated TCRs and HLA-C alleles showing the fewest. Around 16 rarely observed V segments, including chromosome 9 orphons, were excluded from the earlier analysis of approximately 500 of the donors because counts were too low. In vitro tests confirmed that a few of the cytomegalovirus-associated TCR beta chains recognize cytomegalovirus antigens. When HLA alleles, especially DR and DQ, strongly co-occurred, attributing TCR associations to individual alleles was difficult. Broadly in line with IMGT annotations, most TCR beta V segments showed up in productive rearrangements about 87% or about 30% of the time in an earlier analysis of 450 to 600 of the donors. Across donors, most TCR sequences were observed very rarely, whereas some public TCRs were present in many individuals. The 87-base-pair reads could not distinguish some IMGT-functional V segments, including TRBV6-2 and TRBV6-3, so those segments were excluded. CMV serostatus was the only immune exposure information available for the cohort. Most CMV-associated TCR beta chains appeared to be HLA-restricted in a later analysis, and the HLA associations seemed to be driven largely by CMV exposure.

Sequences were obtained from PBMCs. This receptor was obtained from a man aged 30 to 45 in good health and CMV-seronegative. This sequence uses TRBV29-1 and TRBJ1-2; no D gene is confidently identified. Here the CDR3 is given as CSVSGLGPGYTF. Read as DNA, the sequence is TGCAGCGTTTCTGGTCTTGGCCCTGGCTACACCTTC.